The 14 T cell receptor beta chains below come from one sample, sequenced in a study of blood T cell repertoires in COVID-19. This table comes from immunoSEQ multiplex PCR, and its TCRdb copy is limited to in-frame clones, with some not included. The sample lists approximately 81,000 clones; roughly four fifths were seen once. The material sequenced was peripheral blood. The receptors were sampled from a human donor in a cohort sampled during active COVID-19.

V and J are TRBV5-1 and TRBJ2-5, with a weak D call TRBD1 (6 bases). Germline V gene sequence: CDR1 SGHRS, CDR2 YFSETQ. This CDR3 is 15 amino acids long. The ends were cut back, 0 bases at V and 4 bases at J, with 13 bases in the middle. CDR3 DNA sequence: TGCGCCAGCAGCTTGGAGTCAGGGGATAGAGAGACCCAGTACTTC. It encodes CASSLESGDRETQYF.

There are a few counts of this clone. The J gene is TRBJ1-2, the V gene TRBV6-5, with TRBD1 matching 9 bases. This CDR3 spans 13 amino acids. Germline CDR1 is MNHEY and CDR2 is SVGAGI. J gave up 7 bases and V 6 bases, and 6 bases lay outside the gene matches. CDR3 residues: CASRPGQGLGYTF. CDR3 nucleotides: TGTGCCAGCAGACCGGGACAGGGACTTGGCTACACCTTC.

The V gene is TRBV7-9, the J gene TRBJ2-7, with TRBD1 identical over 8 bases. The CDR3 runs 17 residues. Germline lookup yields CDR1 SEHNR and CDR2 FQNEAQ (reference sequence). With V trimmed by 3 bases and J by 5 bases, 15 bases remained unmatched. This chain's CDR3 is CASSFLPGQGRDHEQYF. In DNA form, the CDR3 reads TGTGCCAGCAGCTTCCTCCCTGGACAGGGAAGGGATCACGAGCAGTACTTC.

This chain joins TRBV4-1 and TRBJ2-7; TRBD1 matches at 7 bases. The CDR3 contains 18 residues. CDR1 and CDR2 from the germline V gene are MGHRA and YSYEKL. J gave up 0 bases and V 0 bases, and 11 bases lay outside the gene matches. The CDR3 here is CASSQEPSGTVSSYEQYF. In DNA form, the CDR3 reads TGCGCCAGCAGCCAAGAGCCCTCTGGGACAGTGAGCTCCTACGAGCAGTACTTC.

The genes are TRBV2 and TRBJ1-5; 10 bases agree with TRBD1. The CDR3 spans 15 residues. V was clipped by 5 bases and J by 2 bases; unmatched bases: 3. Germline CDR1 is SNHLY and CDR2 is FYNNEI. CDR3 in DNA: TGTGCCAGCAGTACCGGGACAGGGGGCAATCAGCCCCAGCATTTT. As protein: CASSTGTGGNQPQHF.

The V gene is TRBV3-1 (or the pseudogene TRBV3-2), the J gene TRBJ2-7; 12 nucleotides agree with TRBD2. This CDR3 spans 17 amino acids. V lost 3 bases and J lost 0; bases outside the gene matches: 6. Germline V gene data show CDR1 as LGHDT and CDR2 as YNNKEL (reference sequence). The CDR3 DNA reads TGTGCCAGCAGCCATCTAGCGGGGGGGAGCTACTCCTACGAGCAGTACTTC. Translated, it gives CASSHLAGGSYSYEQYF.

The chain has TRBV27 and TRBJ1-5; D is possibly TRBD1 (5 bases). This CDR3 is 16 amino acids long. V was clipped by 2 bases and J by 6 bases, with 17 bases between them. The germline V gene encodes CDR1 MNHEY and CDR2 SMNVEV (reference sequence). CDR3 DNA sequence: TGTGCCAGCAGTTTAGCGTGGAGGGGCAAAGGTCAGCCCCAGCATTTT. It codes for CASSLAWRGKGQPQHF.

This chain joins TRBV11-2 and TRBJ1-5; D possibly corresponds to TRBD1 (6 bases). The V end was cut by 5 bases, the J end by 4 bases, with 21 bases between. Looked up from germline, CDR1 is SGHAT and CDR2 is FQNNGV. The CDR3 spans 17 residues. This CDR3 reads CASSPRLTGRRNQPQHF. CDR3 DNA: TGTGCCAGCAGCCCCCGCTTAACAGGGCGGAGGAATCAGCCCCAGCATTTT.

This chain connects TRBV3-1 (or the pseudogene TRBV3-2) to TRBJ2-7; TRBD2 aligns across 10 bases. The CDR3 is made up of 18 amino acids. Per the germline V gene, CDR1 is LGHDT and CDR2 is YNNKEL (reference sequence). Unmatched junction bases numbered 16, after V lost 4 bases and J lost 4 bases. CDR3 sequence reads: CASSLISGSGGAFYEQYF. DNA for the CDR3: TGTGCCAGCAGCCTCATATCAGGCAGCGGGGGGGCCTTTTACGAGCAGTACTTC.

The chain carries TRBV3-1 (or the pseudogene TRBV3-2) and TRBJ2-5, with D unresolved. V was pared by 4 bases and J by 6 bases, with 9 bases between. The germline gives CDR1 LGHDT, CDR2 YNNKEL (reference sequence). The CDR3 runs 12 residues. The CDR3, as DNA: TGTGCCAGCAGCCCCAGCGAGAAGACCCAGTACTTC. It is translated as CASSPSEKTQYF.

A single count supports this clone. The rearrangement joins TRBV1 to TRBJ1-1; the table's D call, TRBD1, has no DNA check behind it. TRBV1 is a documented pseudogene. The CDR3 loop spans 14 amino acids. CDR3 sequence (DNA): TGCACCAGCCCCTGGGCAGGCCCCCTCCGCGAAGCTTTCTTT. Protein: CTSPWAGPLREAFF.

The chain uses TRBV6-1 and TRBJ1-2; no clear D. Per germline, CDR1 MNHNS and CDR2 SASEGT. Trimming removed 3 bases at V and 8 bases at J, with 31 bases between. This CDR3 is 19 amino acids long. CDR3 region: CASSDPLPDGGPIQLGYTF. As DNA, the CDR3 is TGTGCCAGCAGTGATCCACTACCAGACGGCGGGCCTATCCAGTTGGGCTACACCTTC.

For the CDR3, the DNA is TGTGCCAGCAAGCCCAGGGTTGGAGAGATCTATGGCTACACCTTC. Translation gives CASKPRVGEIYGYTF. The rearrangement uses TRBV6-5 and TRBJ1-2, with a tentative D call TRBD1 (5 bases). Between the trimmed V and J ends, which lost 7 bases and 4 bases, there was a span of 19 bases. The CDR3 runs 15 residues. Germline assignment: CDR1 MNHEY and CDR2 SVGAGI.

The V gene is TRBV7-2, the J gene TRBJ1-1; possibly TRBD1 for D (6 bases). The CDR3 is 14 amino acids. From germline, CDR1 is SGHTA and CDR2 FQGNSA. V lost 4 bases to trimming and J lost 4 bases, with 13 bases between them. Here the CDR3 reads CASSSGQMGTEAFF. Here the CDR3 DNA reads TGTGCCAGCAGCTCAGGACAGATGGGCACTGAAGCTTTCTTT.